The present TCR beta chain was sequenced within a study of T cell repertoires in cytomegalovirus infection (dated by TCRdb to the late 2010s). For the wider study: Recently identified HLA-C-restricted CMV epitopes, whose presentation resists viral immunomodulation, were targeted by peptide stimulations together with well-studied HLA-B-restricted epitopes. Donor HLA type was relevant to the analysis, as public TCR beta signatures indicated carriage of CMV infection together with the matching HLA type.

The intended sense of this specimen's treatment or condition label: in vitro stimulation with specific CMV peptide epitopes to enrich CMV-specific T cells. The sequencing machine was an Illumina HiSeq 1500. The raw public reads went through TCRdb reprocessing: fastp at Q25, MiXCR clone calling, in-frame beta chains kept. Each CDR3 protein appears once, grouped with its most common genes and DNA. The sample yields approximately 310,000 distinct CDR3 sequences; around 25% were counted once. The ten most abundant clones make up 13% of the sample. The sample holds a few counts of this clonotype. This receptor's antigen is unknown. No qualities accompany the bases; no much larger clone lies one base away. Overall study outcomes, separate from this receptor: In both this cohort and an independent roughly 350-donor cohort, the cumulative frequency of public TCR beta family members distinguished carriers of CMV infection plus the relevant HLA type. In the ex vivo response, HLA-C-restricted CMV-specific TCR beta clonotypes were dominant, and in two of eight donors the single most frequent clonotype came from this HLA-C-restricted group.

CDR3 length: 17 amino acids, cysteine to phenylalanine. The read is trimmed to its CDR3 DNA, 51 bases read in frame from base 1. Sequences SQVTM (CDR1) and ANQGSEA (CDR2) are obtained from the germline V gene. Clipping removes 3 bases from V and 5 bases from J, with 15 as the unmatched junction base count. Here the chain combines TRBV29-1 and TRBJ2-1; 8 bases in the middle match TRBD2. The sequence derives from a human donor in good health (CMV status not recorded). Some clones in this sample may be carry-over from other donors' samples. The material was cultured PBMCs, obtained from culture after CMV antigen stimulation. Read as DNA, the sequence is TGCAGCGTTGACCCGGGAGGGCAAACGGGAATTAACAATGAGCAGTTCTTC. Translation gives CSVDPGGQTGINNEQFF.